The clone carrying this T cell receptor (beta chain) was detected ten times or more. The antigen remains unidentified. TCR beta CDR3 regions were amplified from RNA. The study used the HTBI primer set for a first-round RT-PCR of the TCR CDR3. Using its own MiXCR run on the multiplex PCR reads, TCRdb lists one record per CDR3 protein. The sample lists approximately 520,000 distinct CDR3 sequences; around 21% were seen once. These data are taken from a study of T cells in Graves' hyperthyroidism and ophthalmopathy. The CDR3 length is 18 residues. The V gene's germline CDR1 is MGHRA and CDR2 YSYEKL. Trimming cost V 1 base and J 3 bases, with 22 bases left between them. General study results and limits: With a median lead of approximately 6.4 months before onset, the model predicted ophthalmopathy.

Patients aged 18 to 65 had newly diagnosed hyperthyroidism that had lasted under 2 months. Patients were excluded for uncontrolled infection, other autoimmune disease, pregnancy or lactation. Each 10 ml fresh peripheral blood draw supplied the PBMCs. The chain uses TRBV4-1 and TRBJ2-7; no reliable D call. The sequence was collected from a man between 18 and 35 years old with Graves' hyperthyroidism. Input material: blood. The CDR3 DNA follows: TGCGCCAGCAGCCAAGTCCTCCCTTTAGAGATCTTCGACTACGAGCAGTACTTC. This sequence encodes CASSQVLPLEIFDYEQYF.